The entry below gives a single T cell receptor beta chain sequence along with its context. Germline V CDR1 and CDR2: SGHVS, FQNEAQ. There are 16 residues in the CDR3. V lost 5 bases to trimming and J lost 0 bases; unmatched junction nucleotides: 9. The data were obtained in a study of T cell changes during pregnancy in multiple sclerosis. Sequencing used immunoSEQ multiplex PCR; TCRdb keeps in-frame clones, though not all of them. Of 30,000 to 45,000 clones in the sample, approximately 90% were seen once. The TCR sequence derives from a female donor with multiple sclerosis, enrolled in a pregnancy study. The V call is TRBV7-8, the J call TRBJ1-2, with 7 bases aligning to TRBD1. The starting material was CD4+ T cells from peripheral blood mononuclear cells, obtained after pregnancy. CDR3 residues: CASSLFWDSSNYGYTF. The CDR3 coding sequence is TGTGCCAGCAGCCTATTCTGGGACAGTTCTAACTATGGCTACACCTTC. Together with reference TRBV7-8 and TRBJ1-2, the CDR3 gives the full variable domain: GAGVSQSPRYKVAKRGQDVALRCDPISGHVSLFWYQQALGQGPEFLTYFQNEAQLDKSGLPSDRFFAERPEGSVSTLKIQRTQQEDSAVYLCASSLFWDSSNYGYTFGSGTRLTVV.